Listed here are 14 T cell receptor beta chains from one sample, sequenced in a study of prognosis after radiotherapy for stage I lung cancer. Template was genomic DNA; TCR beta CDR3 amplified in two multiplex PCR rounds. The authors ran first-round PCR with primers specific to each TRBV and TRBJ gene. Via MiXCR, TCRdb re-called the multiplex PCR reads, giving one row per CDR3 protein. This table holds around 51,000 distinct CDR3 sequences, about 37% found once. Sequencing was performed on PBMCs, taken before or after stereotactic body radiation therapy (not recorded which). Receptors were obtained from a donor over 45 with non-small cell lung cancer.

This clonotype was seen ten or more times. CDR3 nucleotide sequence: TGTGCCAGCAGCTTTAATCTAGGAGATACGCAGTATTTT. Protein sequence: CASSFNLGDTQYF. The rearrangement uses TRBV7-2 and TRBJ2-3; D ambiguous. CDR1 and CDR2 from the germline V gene are SGHTA and FQGNSA. The V end lost 3 bases, the J end lost 5 bases, and 9 bases lay between the germline ends. The CDR3 extends over 13 amino acids.

About this clonotype itself: With a much larger clone just one base away, this may be a read error. The chain's CDR3 is CSATSEPTEAFF. CDR3 DNA: TGCAGTGCTACGAGTGAGCCCACTGAAGCTTTCTTT. This rearrangement joins TRBV20-1 to TRBJ1-1; D is undetermined. The V gene's germline CDR1 is DFQATT and CDR2 SNEGSKA (reference sequence). V gave up 4 bases and J gave up 4 bases, with 10 bases separating them. The CDR3 consists of 12 residues.

This clonotype was seen only a few times. V and J are TRBV28 and TRBJ2-5, with D tentatively TRBD1 (5 bases). The CDR3 consists of 15 residues. Germline CDR1 is MDHEN and CDR2 is SYDVKM. V lost 6 bases, J lost 4 bases, and 18 bases lay in between. The CDR3 loop is CASSPGPRVGETQYF. CDR3 sequence (DNA): TGTGCCAGCAGCCCTGGACCCAGGGTAGGAGAGACCCAGTACTTC.

Concerning this clonotype: A single base separates this from a much larger clone, so it may be a read error. The V and J genes are TRBV7-2 and TRBJ2-5; no reliable D call. CDR3 size: 10 residues. Trimming removed 4 bases at V and 9 bases at J, with 6 bases between. Germline assignment: CDR1 SGHTA and CDR2 FQGNSA. The CDR3 is CASSSEAQYF. CDR3 nucleotide sequence: TGTGCCAGCAGCTCTGAGGCCCAGTACTTC.

In the case of this clonotype: This may arise from a read error, as a much more abundant clone is one base away. The chain joins TRBV28 to TRBJ1-1; D gene ambiguous. This CDR3 is 11 amino acids long. Germline CDR1 reads MDHEN; CDR2 reads SYDVKM. This chain's CDR3 is CSSQENTEAFF. CDR3 sequence (DNA): TGTTCCAGCCAAGAGAACACTGAAGCTTTCTTT.

This clonotype occurred many times. The genes are TRBV5-1 and TRBJ2-2; 7 bases match TRBD1. In germline, CDR1 is SGHRS, CDR2 YFSETQ. After removal of 2 bases from V and 4 bases from J, the junction contained 8 bases not matched to a gene. CDR3 size: 16 residues. The CDR3 DNA is TGCGCCAGCAGCTTAACCACAGGGGTCGGCACCGGGGAGCTGTTTTTT. As protein: CASSLTTGVGTGELFF.

The chain joins TRBV24-1 to TRBJ2-1, with D perhaps being TRBD1 or TRBD2 (5 bases each). The CDR3 totals 14 residues. Germline CDR1 KGHDR, CDR2 SFDVKD. V shed 3 bases and J shed 5 bases, with 10 bases lying between them. For the CDR3, the DNA is TGTGCCACCAGTGATCCGGGGCGGAACAATGAGCAGTTCTTC. Amino acid sequence: CATSDPGRNNEQFF.

A note on this clonotype: A much larger clonotype is one base distant, so this may be a read error. The chain links TRBV4-3 to TRBJ2-5; 9 nucleotides align to TRBD1. Germline CDR1 reads LGHNA; CDR2 reads YSLEER. This CDR3 contains 17 residues. CDR3 DNA: TGCGCCAGCAGCCCTGCCGTAGGACAGGGGACCCAAGGGACCCAGTACTTC. It specifies CASSPAVGQGTQGTQYF.

The rearrangement uses TRBV7-2 and TRBJ2-7; D unresolved. Germline V gives CDR1 SGHTA, CDR2 FQGNSA. This CDR3 is built from 15 residues. V shed 3 bases and J shed 2 bases, with 14 bases lying between them. As DNA, the CDR3 is TGTGCCAGCAGCTTGCTGGTAACGGTAACCTACGAGCAGTACTTC. This encodes CASSLLVTVTYEQYF.

This clonotype appeared many times. One end of the junction fails to match germline, which may point to a read error. J is TRBJ2-2 and V is TRBV7-7; TRBD1 matches at 9 bases. Germline V gene data show CDR1 as SSHAT and CDR2 as FNYEAQ (reference sequence). The CDR3 is 14 residues long. The CDR3 nucleotides read TGTGCTAGCAGCATCAGGACAGGGGACGGGGAGCTGTTTTTT. It codes for CASSIRTGDGELFF.

Comments on this clonotype: This is likely an artifact of a read error, given a far larger clone one base away. The rearrangement joins TRBV6-5 to TRBJ1-6; 7 nucleotides align to TRBD1. CDR3 length: 15 amino acids. From germline, CDR1 is MNHEY and CDR2 SVGAGI. The junction had 8 bases not matched to a gene; V was cut back by 2 bases and J by 10 bases. CDR3 sequence reads: CASSYADRENSPLHF. CDR3 sequence (DNA): TGTGCCAGCAGTTACGCCGACAGGGAGAACTCACCCCTCCACTTT.

With respect to this clonotype: The junction departs from germline at one end; a sequencing error may be responsible. The chain is built from TRBV12-3 or TRBV12-4 and TRBJ1-5, with 7 bases that match TRBD1. This CDR3 is built from 15 residues. CDR3 nucleotide sequence: TGTGCCAACAGTCTCAGGACAGGTGGCTATCAGCCCCAGCATTTT. This encodes CANSLRTGGYQPQHF.

The genes are TRBV5-6 and TRBJ2-7; possibly TRBD1 for D (6 bases). V lost 4 bases to trimming and J lost 4 bases, with 12 bases between them. This CDR3 is built from 13 residues. CDR1 and CDR2 from the germline V gene are SGHDT and YYEEEE. CDR3 in amino acids: CASSEGHPYEQYF. CDR3 DNA sequence: TGTGCCAGCAGCGAGGGACATCCATACGAGCAGTACTTC.

J is TRBJ2-5 and V is TRBV11-2; perhaps TRBD2 as D (5 bases). V lost 2 bases and J 7 bases, leaving 14 bases between the germline ends. The CDR3 runs 14 residues. The germline V gene has CDR1 SGHAT and CDR2 FQNNGV. The CDR3 is CASSLPGLTLTQYF. The CDR3 DNA is TGTGCCAGCAGCTTACCGGGATTAACGCTGACCCAGTACTTC. Based on the CDR3 plus reference TRBV11-2 and TRBJ2-5, the full variable domain is EAGVAQSPRYKIIEKRQSVAFWCNPISGHATLYWYQQILGQGPKLLIQFQNNGVVDDSQLPKDRFSAERLKGVDSTLKIQPAKLEDSAVYLCASSLPGLTLTQYFGPGTRLLVL.